These 22 T cell receptor beta chains were sequenced from one sample in a study of T cells after yellow fever vaccination. TCRdb called the 5' RACE reads again in MiXCR, with one record for every CDR3 protein. The sample contains around 600,000 distinct CDR3 sequences, 9% to 15% of which appear only once. Sequencing used PBMCs, obtained on the day of the yellow fever booster vaccination. The receptor set was obtained from a man aged 30 to 39 who received the YFV17D yellow fever vaccine.

The rearrangement links TRBV9 to TRBJ2-2; TRBD2 agrees at 7 bases. CDR1 and CDR2 from the germline V gene are SGDLS and YYNGEE. The CDR3 is 15 residues long. Trimming cost V 0 bases and J 4 bases; bases outside gene matches: 3. CDR3: CASSVGGSGTGELFF. CDR3 in DNA: TGTGCCAGCAGCGTAGGCGGGAGTGGCACCGGGGAGCTGTTTTTT. The full variable domain, completed using reference TRBV9 and TRBJ2-2, is DSGVTQTPKHLITATGQRVTLRCSPRSGDLSVYWYQQSLDQGLQFLIQYYNGEERAKGNILERFSAQQFPDLHSELNLSSLELGDSALYFCASSVGGSGTGELFFGEGSRLTVL.

The V gene is TRBV5-1, the J gene TRBJ2-7; TRBD1 aligns across 8 bases. V dropped 5 bases and J dropped 0; count of bases not matched to a gene: 10. There are 16 residues in the CDR3. Germline CDR1 reads SGHRS; CDR2 reads YFSETQ. The chain's CDR3 is CASRPPGQVNSYEQYF. The CDR3 coding sequence is TGCGCCAGCAGACCCCCGGGACAGGTTAACTCCTACGAGCAGTACTTC.

In its sample, this clonotype was seen a few times. V usage is TRBV6-1 and J usage is TRBJ2-7, with unresolved D. Germline CDR1 reads MNHNS; CDR2 reads SASEGT. V was pared by 6 bases and J by 5 bases, with 14 bases between. The CDR3 sequence is 13 residues long. The CDR3 bases are TGTGCCAGCAGGCCACACAGATATGACGAGCAGTACTTC. It is translated as CASRPHRYDEQYF.

CDR3 region: CSATGLAGVGEQFF. Written as DNA, the CDR3 is TGCAGTGCTACAGGACTAGCGGGAGTAGGAGAGCAGTTCTTC. The chain has TRBV20-1 and TRBJ2-1, with 13 bases fitting TRBD2. The V and J ends lost 4 bases and 10 bases, in that order; junction bases with no gene match: 7. There are 14 residues in the CDR3. The germline V gene encodes CDR1 DFQATT and CDR2 SNEGSKA (reference sequence).

V is TRBV10-3 and J is TRBJ2-1, with D hard to call. The ends were cut back, 3 bases at V and 0 bases at J, with 12 bases in the middle. Germline loops: CDR1 ENHRY, CDR2 SYGVKD. The CDR3 extends over 16 amino acids. The CDR3 loop is CAISEGVLSSYNEQFF. The CDR3 DNA reads as TGTGCCATCAGTGAAGGAGTCCTCAGCTCCTACAATGAGCAGTTCTTC.

The chain links TRBV29-1 to TRBJ2-5; D is possibly TRBD2 (5 bases). CDR3 length: 11 amino acids. Germline V gene data show CDR1 as SQVTM and CDR2 as ANQGSEA. The CDR3: CTGGGLETQYF. CDR3 in DNA: TGCACCGGAGGTGGTTTGGAGACCCAGTACTTC.

V and J are TRBV28 and TRBJ2-3; D call uncertain. The germline V and J ends were trimmed by 6 bases and 2 bases, with 6 bases remaining between them. Germline V gene lookup returns CDR1 MDHEN and CDR2 SYDVKM. The CDR3 spans 12 residues. Written as DNA, the CDR3 is TGTGCCAGCAGATCCCACACAGATACGCAGTATTTT. Amino acid sequence: CASRSHTDTQYF.

The table lists this clonotype with many counts. The V call is TRBV27, the J call TRBJ2-1; 9 bases fit TRBD1. J lost 3 bases, V lost 3 bases, and 3 bases had no gene match. The CDR3 contains 15 residues. Germline V lookup: CDR1 MNHEY, CDR2 SMNVEV (reference sequence). CDR3 amino acids: CASSFRDRDYNEQFF. The DNA of the CDR3 is TGTGCCAGCAGTTTCCGGGACAGGGACTACAATGAGCAGTTCTTC.

In this sample, this clonotype turned up many times. The chain has TRBV20-1 and TRBJ2-3; TRBD1 matches 9 bases. The trim removed 6 bases at V and 5 bases at J, leaving 9 bases unmatched. CDR1 and CDR2 from the germline V gene are DFQATT and SNEGSKA (reference sequence). The length of the CDR3 is 14 residues. CDR3 nucleotides: TGCAGTGCAGCCGGGACAGGGCTTATAGATACGCAGTATTTT. This sequence encodes CSAAGTGLIDTQYF.

The CDR3 nucleotides are TGTGCCAGCAGCCCGGGACTAGCGGACCGCGAGCAGTACTTC. This sequence encodes CASSPGLADREQYF. J is TRBJ2-7 and V is TRBV7-2, with TRBD2 identical over 11 bases. J lost 6 bases, V lost 5 bases, and 6 bases had no gene match. The length of the CDR3 is 14 residues. Per germline, CDR1 SGHTA and CDR2 FQGNSA.

This clonotype has a single count. CDR3 coding DNA: TGTGCCATCAGTGATCGGGAGTACCAAGAGACCCAGTACTTC. Translated: CAISDREYQETQYF. The chain joins TRBV10-3 to TRBJ2-5, with a tentative D call TRBD2 (6 bases). The CDR3 totals 14 residues. The V end was cut by 3 bases, the J end by 0 bases, with 8 bases between. CDR1 is ENHRY and CDR2 is SYGVKD in the germline V gene.

The DNA of the CDR3 is TGTGCCAGCGCAGAGGGGTGGACAGCCTACAATGAGCAGTTCTTC. Protein: CASAEGWTAYNEQFF. This chain connects TRBV7-6 to TRBJ2-1; D is perhaps TRBD1 (6 bases). In germline, CDR1 is SGHVS, CDR2 FNYEAQ. The CDR3 length is 15 residues. V shed 8 bases and J shed 2 bases, with 16 bases lying between them. The whole variable domain, filled in from reference TRBV7-6 and TRBJ2-1, reads GAGVSQSPRYKVTKRGQDVALRCDPISGHVSLYWYRQALGQGPEFLTYFNYEAQQDKSGLPNDRFSAERPEGSISTLTIQRTEQRDSAMYRCASAEGWTAYNEQFFGPGTRLTVL.

This clonotype has more than one count but fewer than ten. CDR3: CASSLYTSGSTDTQYF. The CDR3 DNA is TGTGCCAGCAGTTTATATACTAGCGGAAGCACAGATACGCAGTATTTT. The chain carries TRBV27 and TRBJ2-3; 8 bases map to TRBD2. The CDR3 consists of 16 residues. CDR1 is MNHEY, CDR2 SMNVEV, per germline (reference sequence). J lost 0 bases, V lost 1 base, and 3 bases had no gene match.

This clonotype was seen repeatedly, ten times or more. The gene calls are TRBV11-2 and TRBJ1-2; tentative D call: TRBD1 (6 bases). The V end lost 4 bases, the J end lost 4 bases, and 10 bases lay between the germline ends. The CDR3 extends over 13 amino acids. The V gene's germline CDR1 is SGHAT and CDR2 FQNNGV. For the CDR3, the DNA is TGTGCCAGCAGCTCTACAGGGATCTATGGCTACACCTTC. Its translation: CASSSTGIYGYTF.

This clonotype was seen a few times. The V call is TRBV6-5, the J call TRBJ1-2; TRBD1 matches 7 bases. Germline-derived CDR1 and CDR2 are MNHEY and SVGAGI. CDR3 length: 14 amino acids. The V gene end was trimmed by 2 bases and the J gene end by 4 bases; junction bases not matched to a gene: 4. The CDR3 DNA sequence: TGTGCCAGCAGTTACACGACAGGGAGCTATGGCTACACCTTC. Protein product: CASSYTTGSYGYTF.

This clonotype was counted between two and nine times. The rearrangement uses TRBV4-3 and TRBJ2-3, with a possible D match to TRBD2 (6 bases). The CDR3 covers 14 residues. Germline values: CDR1 LGHNA, CDR2 YSLEER. Trimming took 0 bases from V and 8 from J, leaving 12 bases between them. CDR3: CASSQDSAGSTQYF. In DNA form, the CDR3 reads TGCGCCAGCAGCCAAGATTCGGCGGGGAGTACGCAGTATTTT.

The chain carries TRBV14 and TRBJ2-1; the D gene is possibly TRBD2 (5 bases). Germline V gene sequence: CDR1 SGHDN, CDR2 FVKESK. This CDR3 is 18 amino acids long. Trimming shortened V by 0 bases and J by 2 bases, and 17 bases separated the two germline ends. CDR3 nucleotides: TGTGCCAGCAGCCAAGATCCGTCCGGCGGGTGGGCCTACAATGAGCAGTTCTTC. It translates to CASSQDPSGGWAYNEQFF.

V and J are TRBV5-6 and TRBJ2-5; 8 bases are a match to TRBD1. V gave up 0 bases and J gave up 9 bases; unmatched junction bases: 10. CDR1 and CDR2 from the germline V gene are SGHDT and YYEEEE. The CDR3 contains 15 residues. The CDR3 loop is CASSLGRGQVYPQYF. In nucleotides, the CDR3 is TGTGCCAGCAGCTTGGGCAGGGGGCAGGTGTACCCCCAGTACTTC.

The chain uses TRBV19 and TRBJ2-1; D not certain. The ends were cut back, 4 bases at V and 9 bases at J, with 13 bases in the middle. There are 13 residues in the CDR3. Germline lookup yields CDR1 LNHDA and CDR2 SQIVND (reference sequence). CDR3 amino acids: CASSTSVDGEQFF. CDR3 DNA: TGTGCCAGTAGTACTTCCGTTGATGGTGAGCAGTTCTTC.

This clonotype was seen repeatedly, ten times or more. This sequence joins TRBV6-2 or TRBV6-3 and TRBJ2-3, with 8 positions matching TRBD1. The CDR3 totals 13 residues. After removal of 8 bases from V and 3 bases from J, the junction contained 4 bases not matched to a gene. Per germline, CDR1 MNHEY and CDR2 SVGEGT. The DNA of the CDR3 is TGTGCCAGCTTTCGACAGGGGACAGATACGCAGTATTTT. This encodes CASFRQGTDTQYF.

The chain uses TRBV4-3 and TRBJ2-7, with 9 bases lining up with TRBD1. Trimming at V came to 4 bases and at J to 3 bases, leaving 7 bases not matched to a gene. CDR3 length equals 15 residues. Per germline, CDR1 LGHNA and CDR2 YSLEER. CDR3 DNA sequence: TGCGCCAGCAGCCGGACCGGGACAGGGAACTACGAGCAGTACTTC. Translating gives CASSRTGTGNYEQYF.

J is TRBJ1-2 and V is TRBV6-1; 9 bases match TRBD1. The CDR3 has 15 residues. The J segment lost 4 bases and the V segment lost 6 bases, leaving 9 bases of the junction unmatched. Germline lookup yields CDR1 MNHNS and CDR2 SASEGT. CDR3 sequence (DNA): TGTGCCAGCAGCGCCGGGACAGGGAGGACCTATGGCTACACCTTC. Translation: CASSAGTGRTYGYTF.